This entry lists 2 T cell receptor beta chains sequenced from one sample in a study of T cells in women clearing cervical HPV infection. Generated by immunoSEQ multiplex PCR, the TCRdb table keeps only in-frame clones and is missing some. Its listing shows about 21,000 clones. The source material was blood buffy coat. Every receptor here comes from a woman aged 18 to 75 with a cervical HPV16 infection that either progressed to CIN3+ or cleared (not recorded which).

The CDR3 DNA, read in part, is TGTGCCAGCAGTGGGACATATAGCAATCAGCCC. Encoded protein: CASSGTYSNQP. The full CDR3 is CASSGTYSNQPQHF. The gene calls are TRBV6-1 and TRBJ1-5, with a weak D call TRBD1 (5 bases). The CDR3 end falls 3 residues outside the read, so it is completed with the germline J gene. The length of the CDR3 is 14 residues. Germline V gene sequence: CDR1 MNHNS, CDR2 SASEGT. With 4 bases removed from V and 0 bases from J, the gap between germline ends came to 7 bases.

Of note for this clone: The read stops 3 residues short of the end of the CDR3; the missing end is completed from the germline J gene. The chain recombines TRBV19 with TRBJ1-5; TRBD1 aligns across 7 bases. The V gene end was trimmed by 7 bases and the J gene end by 2 bases; junction bases not matched to a gene: 8. Germline V CDR1 and CDR2: LNHDA, SQIVND (reference sequence). This CDR3 contains 15 residues. The sequenced part of the CDR3 DNA is TGTGCCAGTAAGTGGCGACAGGGAGGCAATCAGCCC. It encodes CASKWRQGGNQP. The full CDR3 is CASKWRQGGNQPQHF.